The T cell receptor beta chain described here comes from a study of post-analysis software for immune sequencing data. Study at large: The courses of disease that were included comprised relapsing-remitting, secondary progressive and progressive-relapsing multiple sclerosis.

Findings of the study overall: Included in a set of a few TRBV segments more frequent in patients than controls were TRBV5-6, TRBV5-1 and TRBV20-1.

At least ten counts were recorded for this clonotype. Its antigen is still unknown. The CDR3 length is 11 residues. V shed 1 base and J shed 5 bases, with 3 bases lying between them. TCR beta libraries were prepared from cDNA with unique molecular identifiers. TCRdb analysed the PCR reads with MiXCR anew, one entry per CDR3 protein. Counted here are 170,000 or so distinct CDR3 sequences, roughly 31% occurring once; the ten biggest clones make up 1.5%. The rearrangement uses TRBV12-3 or TRBV12-4 and TRBJ2-7, with D uncertain. This TCR came from a girl aged 10-17 years with multiple sclerosis. The specimen sequenced was blood. For the CDR3, the DNA is TGTGCCAGCAGTTTAGGACACGAGCAGTACTTC. Residues: CASSLGHEQYF.